This paragraph reports one T cell receptor (beta chain). Its specificity is not known. Trimming stripped 11 bases from V and 3 bases from J, with 20 bases between. The CDR3 extends over 15 amino acids. Germline CDR1 and CDR2: SNHLY and FYNNEI. The sample originates from a study of T cell repertoires in cytomegalovirus infection. Study context: It was recently identified HLA-C-restricted and well-studied HLA-B-restricted CMV epitopes that the study used. CMV infection together with matching HLA type was indicated by public TCR beta signatures.

Study-level points and caveats: It was HLA-C-restricted CMV-specific TCR beta clonotypes that dominated the response ex vivo. Based on cumulative public TCR beta family frequency, carriers of CMV plus the relevant HLA were identified.

Via MiXCR, TCRdb re-called the reads, giving one row per CDR3 protein. The data show about 830,000 distinct CDR3 sequences, around a third seen once. Sequencing used cultured CD8+ T cells from PBMCs, obtained from culture after CMV antigen stimulation. This TCR derives from a human donor in good health (CMV status not recorded). Some clones in this sample may be carry-over from other donors' samples. The rearrangement uses TRBV2 and TRBJ1-5; D not certain. CDR3 region: CAGKKEEGVNQPQHF. CDR3 sequence (DNA): TGTGCCGGAAAGAAGGAGGAGGGAGTCAATCAGCCCCAGCATTTT.